A selection of T cell receptor beta chains follows, all from one sample in a study of T cells after yellow fever vaccination. TCRdb independently ran MiXCR on the 5' RACE reads; one entry per CDR3 protein. This sample has tens of thousands of distinct CDR3 sequences, with approximately 7% found just once. Source: CD8+ T cells sorted from PBMCs, taken around 45 days after the first yellow fever vaccination. The receptors shown here come from a man aged 18-30 years who received the YFV17D yellow fever vaccine. CDR3s include the opening cysteine and the closing phenylalanine or tryptophan. D genes are given only for firm matches. Clone sizes are given selectively: once, few, many, or a class where the clone is expanded.

v_gene	abundance	d_gene	j_gene	CDR3aa	CDR3nt
TRBV20-1	-	-	TRBJ2-3	CSARDPAASTDTQYF	TGCAGTGCTAGAGATCCCGCAGCGAGCACAGATACGCAGTATTTT
TRBV19	-	TRBD1	TRBJ2-4	CASSIDPPRGLTAKNIQYF	TGTGCCAGTAGTATAGATCCTCCCAGGGGGCTAACGGCCAAAAACATTCAGTACTTC
TRBV6-5	many	-	TRBJ2-2	CASSYSGGENTGELFF	TGTGCCAGCAGTTACTCGGGGGGAGAGAACACCGGGGAGCTGTTTTTT
TRBV5-6	many	-	TRBJ2-7	CASSLADSPYEQYF	TGTGCCAGCAGCTTGGCCGACAGCCCCTACGAGCAGTACTTC
TRBV10-3	-	-	TRBJ1-6	CAIRQESPHTLHF	TGTGCCATCAGACAGGAATCTCCTCACACCCTCCACTTT
TRBV4-2	-	-	TRBJ2-5	CASSQDVRAEETQYF	TGTGCCAGCAGCCAAGATGTGCGGGCCGAAGAGACCCAGTACTTC
TRBV29-1	many	-	TRBJ1-2	CSVTGGRVETNYGYTF	TGCAGCGTTACCGGGGGCAGGGTAGAGACTAACTATGGCTACACCTTC
TRBV25-1	many	-	TRBJ1-5	CASSEPGTMAQHF	TGTGCCAGCAGTGAACCCGGGACAATGGCCCAGCATTTT
TRBV29-1	-	TRBD2	TRBJ2-5	CSVEDYSGGKGETQYF	TGCAGCGTTGAAGACTATAGCGGGGGAAAGGGAGAGACCCAGTACTTC
TRBV5-5	many	TRBD2	TRBJ2-3	CASSLSGGADTQYF	TGTGCCAGCAGCCTTAGCGGGGGGGCGGATACGCAGTATTTT
TRBV20-1	many	-	TRBJ2-1	CSVGAEQFF	TGCAGTGTGGGGGCTGAGCAGTTCTTC
TRBV20-1	many	TRBD2	TRBJ2-5	CSARDLGLAKTQYF	TGCAGTGCTAGAGATCTGGGACTAGCGAAGACCCAGTACTTC
TRBV27	many	-	TRBJ2-7	CASSSPQRLASYEQYF	TGTGCCAGCAGTTCCCCCCAGCGTTTGGCTTCCTACGAGCAGTACTTC
TRBV4-1	many	TRBD2	TRBJ2-5	CASSQISGGAGQETQYF	TGCGCCAGCAGCCAAATAAGCGGGGGGGCCGGGCAAGAGACCCAGTACTTC